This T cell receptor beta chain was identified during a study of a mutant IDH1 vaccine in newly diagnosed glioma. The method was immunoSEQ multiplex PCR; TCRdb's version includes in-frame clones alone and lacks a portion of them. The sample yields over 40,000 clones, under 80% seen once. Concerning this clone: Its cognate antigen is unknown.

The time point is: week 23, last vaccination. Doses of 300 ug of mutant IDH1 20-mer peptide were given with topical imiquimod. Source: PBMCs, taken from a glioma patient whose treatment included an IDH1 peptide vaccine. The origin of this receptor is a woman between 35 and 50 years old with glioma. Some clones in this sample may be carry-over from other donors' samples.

In nucleotides, the CDR3 is TGTGCCAGCAGTGGGGACGGCGTGAACACTGAAGCTTTCTTT. It specifies CASSGDGVNTEAFF. The rearrangement links TRBV6-1 to TRBJ1-1; tentative D call: TRBD1 (5 bases). Germline CDR1 is MNHNS and CDR2 is SASEGT. The CDR3 runs to 14 residues. V was trimmed by 4 bases and J by 0 bases, leaving 9 bases between them.